Listed below are T cell receptor beta chains from one sample, sequenced in a study of blood T cell repertoires in COVID-19. Clones were read by immunoSEQ multiplex PCR, and TCRdb kept only the in-frame ones, dropping some. Here the sample spans about 280,000 clones, 70% to 90% being singletons. The sample taken for sequencing was peripheral blood. The receptors here all came from a woman aged 25 to 39 who had recovered from COVID-19. CDR3s include the opening cysteine and the closing phenylalanine or tryptophan. The D gene is left open where the match is weak.

J gene	D gene	V gene	CDR3 DNA	CDR3 protein
TRBJ2-5	TRBD2	TRBV14	TGTGCCAGCAGCCCCCGACTGGGGAGGGGACTTGAGACCCAGTACTTC	CASSPRLGRGLETQYF
TRBJ2-7	NA	TRBV30	TGTGCCTGGAGTGCCGGGGGTGCTTTTACCTACGAGCAGTACTTC	CAWSAGGAFTYEQYF
TRBJ2-2	TRBD1	TRBV30	TGTGCCTGGAGAGACAGGGGGGCGACCGGGGAGCTGTTTTTT	CAWRDRGATGELFF
TRBJ2-7	NA	TRBV18	TGTGCCAGCTCAACTCCATACGAGCAGTACTTC	CASSTPYEQYF
TRBJ2-7	NA	TRBV9	TGTGCCAGCAGCCGTGGGGGGACAGATACCTACGAGCAGTACTTC	CASSRGGTDTYEQYF
TRBJ1-1	NA	TRBV3-1/TRBV3-2	TGTGCCAGCAGCCCTTGGGGGGGGGCGATTACTGAAGCTTTCTTT	CASSPWGGAITEAFF
TRBJ2-3	TRBD1	TRBV5-1	TGCGCCAGCAGTAGGGACAGGGAGGCAGATACGCAGTATTTT	CASSRDREADTQYF
TRBJ2-1	NA	TRBV7-9	TGTGCCAGCAGCTTCGGACAGTCCTACAATGAGCAGTTCTTC	CASSFGQSYNEQFF
TRBJ2-7	NA	TRBV19	TGTGCCAGTAGTATAGTCCCAGGGCAAGTTTACGAGCAGTACTTC	CASSIVPGQVYEQYF
TRBJ2-7	NA	TRBV7-8	TGTGCCAGCAGCTTTACCGGGGCCTACGAGCAGTACTTC	CASSFTGAYEQYF